The 13 T cell receptor beta chains given below trace back to one sample, sequenced in a study of identical twins. TCRdb re-called the 5' RACE reads through MiXCR, storing one row per CDR3 protein. The table shows roughly 350,000 distinct CDR3 sequences, with about 12% occurring only once. These same records also appear under a second study, on yellow fever vaccine responses in identical twins.

Sequencing was carried out using CD8+ T cells sorted from blood. The source is a young woman in good health.

This clonotype showed up many times. V gene TRBV9 combines with J gene TRBJ2-1; D is perhaps TRBD1 or TRBD2 (6 bases each). Germline CDR1 reads SGDLS; CDR2 reads YYNGEE. CDR3 size: 15 residues. V lost 0 bases and J lost 2, with 9 bases in between. The CDR3 sequence: CASSVEGGAYNEQFF. The CDR3 DNA is TGTGCCAGCAGCGTAGAGGGGGGAGCCTACAATGAGCAGTTCTTC.

This clonotype was observed a few times. This sequence joins TRBV13 and TRBJ1-1, with D hard to call. The germline V gene has CDR1 PRHDT and CDR2 FYEKMQ (reference sequence). The CDR3 loop spans 13 amino acids. Trimming stripped 3 bases from V and 6 bases from J, with 11 bases between. CDR3 nucleotide sequence: TGTGCCAGCAGCTTCCATGGGCGCGCTGAAGCTTTCTTT. It yields the protein CASSFHGRAEAFF.

The table lists this clonotype with a few counts. The genes are TRBV13 and TRBJ2-5; 7 nucleotides align to TRBD1. Germline CDR1 and CDR2: PRHDT and FYEKMQ (reference sequence). The CDR3 has 11 amino acids. The CDR3: CAVGQRETQYF. In nucleotides, the CDR3 is TGTGCTGTGGGACAGAGGGAGACCCAGTACTTC.

This chain uses TRBV9 with TRBJ2-1, with a tentative D call TRBD1 (6 bases). Trimming removed 0 bases from V and 0 bases from J, with 10 bases in between. From germline, CDR1 is SGDLS and CDR2 YYNGEE. The CDR3 loop spans 16 amino acids. In DNA, the CDR3 is TGTGCCAGCAGCGTAGCCCCGGACAGCTCCTACAATGAGCAGTTCTTC. Its protein is CASSVAPDSSYNEQFF.

The chain uses TRBV27 and TRBJ2-7; D is uncertain. CDR1 is MNHEY and CDR2 is SMNVEV in the germline V gene (reference sequence). The CDR3 consists of 13 residues. Trimming shortened V by 5 bases and J by 2 bases, and 10 bases separated the two germline ends. The CDR3 loop reads CASSIYPTYEQYF. In nucleotides, the CDR3 is TGTGCCAGCAGTATATATCCGACCTACGAGCAGTACTTC.

V gene TRBV9 combines with J gene TRBJ2-2; D gene unclear. V dropped 0 bases and J dropped 6 bases, with 3 bases sitting between them. The germline CDR1 and CDR2 sequences are SGDLS and YYNGEE. The CDR3 sequence is 12 residues long. CDR3 residues: CASSVAPGELFF. The DNA of the CDR3 is TGTGCCAGCAGCGTAGCCCCCGGGGAGCTGTTTTTT.

Turning to this clonotype: One end of the junction fails to match germline, which may point to a read error. The rearrangement links TRBV3-1 to TRBJ2-1; D is perhaps TRBD2 (5 bases). In germline, CDR1 is LGHDT, CDR2 YNNKEL (reference sequence). This CDR3 contains 17 residues. CDR3 loop: CACSQEVPSYRDNEQFF. CDR3 DNA: TGTGCCTGCAGCCAGGAGGTACCCAGCTACCGAGACAATGAGCAGTTCTTC.

The chain uses TRBV12-3 or TRBV12-4 and TRBJ2-3, with 7 bases aligning to TRBD2. This CDR3 contains 17 residues. Germline trimming cut 6 bases from V and 2 bases from J; bases unmatched to any gene: 14. CDR3 coding DNA: TGTGCCAGCAGCCAGAACCTGCTAGCGGAAGACACAGATACGCAGTATTTT. This codes for CASSQNLLAEDTDTQYF.

The CDR3 DNA sequence: TGTGCCAGCAGTTTTTTACTTACCACAGATACGCAGTATTTT. This sequence encodes CASSFLLTTDTQYF. This rearrangement joins TRBV12-3 or TRBV12-4 to TRBJ2-3; D is undetermined. This CDR3 has 14 amino acids. V was shortened by 3 bases and J by 2 bases, with 9 bases between the two germline ends.

This rearrangement joins TRBV2 to TRBJ1-4, with a weak D call TRBD1 (5 bases). The CDR3 consists of 14 residues. Per the germline V gene, CDR1 is SNHLY and CDR2 is FYNNEI. Trimming removed 2 bases from V and 2 bases from J, with 6 bases in between. The CDR3 DNA is TGTGCCAGCAGTGAACAGGGTACTAATGAAAAACTGTTTTTT. Translated, it gives CASSEQGTNEKLFF.

The chain links TRBV29-1 to TRBJ2-1; the match to TRBD2 covers 10 bases. V gave up 4 bases and J gave up 3 bases; unmatched junction bases: 3. Germline CDR1 reads SQVTM; CDR2 reads ANQGSEA. CDR3 length equals 14 residues. The CDR3 DNA follows: TGCAGCGTTGGACCTAGCGGGGGCTACAATGAGCAGTTCTTC. Amino acids: CSVGPSGGYNEQFF.

The gene calls are TRBV5-6 and TRBJ2-5; no firm D call. Germline V CDR1 and CDR2: SGHDT, YYEEEE. The CDR3 is made up of 16 amino acids. The V and J ends lost 0 bases and 0 bases respectively, with 12 bases between them. The CDR3, as DNA: TGTGCCAGCAGCTTGGTACCCAGGACGTACCAAGAGACCCAGTACTTC. Protein sequence: CASSLVPRTYQETQYF.

This clonotype was seen a few times. DNA of the CDR3: TGTGCCAGCAGCCTTTCGGAAGACAGGGCCCTCTTTAATGAGCAGTTCTTC. Amino acids: CASSLSEDRALFNEQFF. V gene TRBV7-2 combines with J gene TRBJ2-1; 7 bases align to TRBD1. J was trimmed by 7 bases and V by 5 bases; bases with no gene match: 17. In germline, CDR1 is SGHTA, CDR2 FQGNSA. The length of the CDR3 is 17 residues.